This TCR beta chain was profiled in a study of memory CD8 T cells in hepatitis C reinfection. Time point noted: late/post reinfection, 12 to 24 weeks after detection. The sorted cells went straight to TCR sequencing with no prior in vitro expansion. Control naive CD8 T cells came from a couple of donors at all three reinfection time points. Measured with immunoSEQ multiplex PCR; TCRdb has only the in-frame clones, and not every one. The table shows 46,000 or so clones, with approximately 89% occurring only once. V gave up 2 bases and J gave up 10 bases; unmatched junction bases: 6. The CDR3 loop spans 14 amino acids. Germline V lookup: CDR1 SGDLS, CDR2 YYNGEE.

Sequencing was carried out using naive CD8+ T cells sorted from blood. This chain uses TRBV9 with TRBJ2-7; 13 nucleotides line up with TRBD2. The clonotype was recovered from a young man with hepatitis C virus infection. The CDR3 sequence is CASSVGTSGITQYF. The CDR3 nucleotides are TGTGCCAGCAGCGTCGGGACTAGCGGGATAACACAGTACTTC.